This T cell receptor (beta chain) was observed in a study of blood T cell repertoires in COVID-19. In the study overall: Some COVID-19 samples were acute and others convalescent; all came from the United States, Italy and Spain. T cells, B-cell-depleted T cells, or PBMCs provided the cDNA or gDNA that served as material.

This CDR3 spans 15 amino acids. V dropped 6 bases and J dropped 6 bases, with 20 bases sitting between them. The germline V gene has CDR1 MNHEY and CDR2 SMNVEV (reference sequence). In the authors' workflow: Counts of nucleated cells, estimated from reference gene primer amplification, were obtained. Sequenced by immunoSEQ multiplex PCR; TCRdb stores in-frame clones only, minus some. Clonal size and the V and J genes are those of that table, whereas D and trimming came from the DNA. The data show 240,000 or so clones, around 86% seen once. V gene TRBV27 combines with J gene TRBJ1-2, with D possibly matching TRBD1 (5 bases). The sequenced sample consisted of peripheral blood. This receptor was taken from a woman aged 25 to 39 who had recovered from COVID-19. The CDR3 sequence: CASSPIGVPPNGYTF. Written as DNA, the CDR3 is TGTGCCAGCAGCCCAATAGGGGTTCCACCGAATGGCTACACCTTC.